This T cell receptor (beta chain) comes out of a study of T cell repertoires in cytomegalovirus infection. At the level of the study: Peptides in the study included HLA-C-restricted and HLA-B-restricted CMV epitopes. CMV infection and matching HLA type were both indicated by public TCR beta signatures. Overall study results and limits: The ex vivo response was dominated by HLA-C-restricted CMV-specific TCR beta clonotypes. There were carriers of CMV plus the relevant HLA, and cumulative public TCR beta family frequency identified them.

TCRdb ran MiXCR on the reads and lists one entry per CDR3 protein. The sample contains about 500,000 distinct CDR3 sequences, 33% of which appear only once. This clonotype was seen a handful of times. As yet, its antigen is unknown. The source material was cultured PBMCs, sampled from culture after CMV antigen stimulation. This TCR came from a human donor in good health (CMV status not recorded). Some clones in this sample may be carry-over from other donors' samples.

The CDR3 region has the DNA TGCAGTGCGTACGATCCGGGACAGATAAATGAAAAACTGTTTTTT. This sequence encodes CSAYDPGQINEKLFF. The chain recombines TRBV20-1 with TRBJ1-4; 7 nucleotides line up with TRBD1. The trim removed 6 bases at V and 5 bases at J, leaving 12 bases unmatched. Germline V gene sequence: CDR1 DFQATT, CDR2 SNEGSKA (reference sequence). This CDR3 is built from 15 residues.